The entry below describes one T cell receptor (beta chain). The CDR3 consists of 16 residues. V was trimmed by 2 bases and J by 1 base, leaving 15 bases between them. Germline V lookup: CDR1 MGHRA, CDR2 YSYEKL. The sample is drawn from a study of blood T cell repertoires in COVID-19. Libraries were prepared by immunoSEQ multiplex PCR; TCRdb keeps only in-frame clonotypes and omits some of them. This sample has some 99,000 clones; more than 70% occur once, and the top ten carry 10% to 15%. The chain couples TRBV4-1 to TRBJ2-7, with a weak D call TRBD1 (6 bases). Sequencing was done on a sample of peripheral blood. This clonotype was sampled from an older woman in a cohort sampled during active or convalescent COVID-19. CDR3 DNA: TGCGCCAGCAGCCAAAATCTCCAGGGGAGATCCTACGAGCAGTACTTC. Amino acid sequence: CASSQNLQGRSYEQYF.